The 23 T cell receptor beta chains in this list originate from one sample, sequenced in a study of post-analysis software for immune sequencing data. Study findings and constraints: Elevated frequency relative to controls characterized 4 or 5 TRBV segments in patients, TRBV5-6, TRBV5-1 and TRBV20-1 among them.

For these TCRs, the target antigens are not known. Unique molecular identifiers were present in the TCR beta cDNA libraries. From the PCR reads, TCRdb called clonotypes with MiXCR, one entry per CDR3 protein. The sample yields 650,000 to 850,000 distinct CDR3 sequences, roughly 46% seen once. The sequenced sample was blood. These receptors originate from a girl under 18 with multiple sclerosis.

The chain employs TRBV15 and TRBJ2-5; D is perhaps TRBD1 (6 bases). The last part of the DNA fits TRBJ2-7 better; the J call may be wrong. This CDR3 is built from 15 residues. CDR1 is LNHNV, CDR2 YYDKDF, per germline (reference sequence). The chain's CDR3 is CATSRDRARGYEQYF. The CDR3 DNA is TGTGCCACCAGCAGAGATCGGGCCAGGGGATACGAGCAGTACTTC.

Regarding this clonotype: The CDR3 ends on some other residue instead of the conserved phenylalanine or tryptophan, so this is likely a read error. The genes are TRBV10-3 and TRBJ1-2, with D unclear. V gave up 5 bases and J gave up 7 bases, with 20 bases separating them. The germline V gene has CDR1 ENHRY and CDR2 SYGVKD. The CDR3 covers 15 residues. CDR3 amino acids: CAISPSTRAKSGYTV. The CDR3 DNA sequence: TGTGCCATCAGTCCCTCCACCCGGGCCAAGAGTGGCTACACCGTC.

This clonotype is a singleton in its sample. The gene calls are TRBV27 and TRBJ1-1; tentatively, D is TRBD1 (5 bases). The CDR3 consists of 13 residues. The germline V and J ends were trimmed by 10 bases and 1 base, with 13 bases remaining between them. From germline, CDR1 is MNHEY and CDR2 SMNVEV (reference sequence). The CDR3 sequence is CATRVGPNTEAFF. The DNA for the CDR3 is TGTGCCACCCGCGTGGGGCCGAACACTGAAGCTTTCTTT.

The chain links TRBV15 to TRBJ2-7; a possible D gene is TRBD2 (5 bases). Deletions cut 4 bases from V and 1 base from J, with 11 bases between. CDR3 length: 14 residues. Germline CDR1 LNHNV, CDR2 YYDKDF (reference sequence). The CDR3 nucleotides are TGTGCCACCAGCATGGCTAGCTTATCCTACGAGCAGTACTTC. Protein product: CATSMASLSYEQYF.

The genes are TRBV5-1 and TRBJ2-1; the match to TRBD2 covers 12 bases. The V and J ends lost 4 bases and 0 bases, in that order; junction bases with no gene match: 17. Germline CDR1 reads SGHRS; CDR2 reads YFSETQ. The length of the CDR3 is 21 residues. CDR3 region: CASSPLGLAGTSNPSYNEQFF. The CDR3 DNA reads TGCGCCAGCAGCCCCCTTGGACTAGCGGGAACTTCAAACCCCTCCTACAATGAGCAGTTCTTC. Combining the CDR3 with reference TRBV5-1 and TRBJ2-1 gives the whole variable domain KAGVTQTPRYLIKTRGQQVTLSCSPISGHRSVSWYQQTPGQGLQFLFEYFSETQRNKGNFPGRFSGRQFSNSRSEMNVSTLELGDSALYLCASSPLGLAGTSNPSYNEQFFGPGTRLTVL.

The genes are TRBV5-1 and TRBJ2-1; 8 nucleotides match TRBD2. The CDR3 is 15 amino acids. With V trimmed by 4 bases and J by 8 bases, 11 bases remained unmatched. The germline CDR1 and CDR2 sequences are SGHRS and YFSETQ. In DNA form, the CDR3 reads TGCGCCAGCAGCAGGCGGGACTATAGCGGGGATGAGCAGTTCTTC. Its translation: CASSRRDYSGDEQFF.

V is TRBV4-1 and J is TRBJ1-1; perhaps TRBD1 as D (5 bases). CDR1 MGHRA and CDR2 YSYEKL come from the germline V gene. V was clipped by 0 bases and J by 5 bases, with 22 bases between them. The CDR3 runs to 18 residues. CDR3 sequence: CASSQESTPQAPGTEAFF. The CDR3 DNA reads as TGCGCCAGCAGCCAAGAGTCGACACCACAGGCGCCGGGGACTGAAGCTTTCTTT.

The rearrangement links TRBV13 to TRBJ2-7; 8 nucleotides align to TRBD2. Losses at the gene ends were 5 bases for V and 7 bases for J; bases not matched to a gene: 13. CDR3 length: 15 amino acids. Germline loops: CDR1 PRHDT, CDR2 FYEKMQ (reference sequence). The CDR3 spells CASSPTGTRYLEQYF. Here the CDR3 DNA reads TGTGCCAGCAGCCCCACCGGGACTAGATACTTAGAGCAGTACTTC.

This clonotype was detected a few times. V and J are TRBV15 and TRBJ1-2; 9 bases align to TRBD1. CDR1 and CDR2 from the germline V gene are LNHNV and YYDKDF (reference sequence). V gave up 3 bases and J gave up 4 bases; unmatched junction bases: 6. This CDR3 is 15 amino acids long. CDR3 nucleotide sequence: TGTGCCACCAGCAGCGGGACAGGGAGGGGCTATGGCTACACCTTC. Amino acid sequence: CATSSGTGRGYGYTF.

The V and J genes are TRBV7-9 and TRBJ2-5; tentative D call: TRBD1 (6 bases). V was cut by 5 bases and J by 11 bases, with 18 bases left in between. CDR3 length: 13 amino acids. CDR1 SEHNR and CDR2 FQNEAQ come from the germline V gene (reference sequence). The CDR3 loop reads CASSPRQVNEQYF. The CDR3 DNA follows: TGTGCCAGCAGCCCTAGACAGGTGAATGAGCAGTACTTC.

The gene calls are TRBV12-3 or TRBV12-4 and TRBJ2-2; 11 nucleotides align to TRBD2. V trimming: 7 bases; J trimming: 2 bases; junction bases outside the gene matches: 6. This CDR3 has 16 residues. The CDR3 protein is CASNFGTSGNTGELFF. The CDR3 DNA is TGTGCCAGCAATTTCGGGACTAGCGGAAACACCGGGGAGCTGTTTTTT.

The CDR3 protein is CASGLDPDTQYF. Written as DNA, the CDR3 is TGTGCCAGCGGGCTGGACCCAGATACGCAGTATTTT. V gene TRBV12-3 or TRBV12-4 combines with J gene TRBJ2-3; D ambiguous. V was trimmed by 8 bases and J by 4 bases, leaving 10 bases between them. The CDR3 covers 12 residues.

The V and J genes are TRBV5-1 and TRBJ2-6; 7 bases match TRBD1. V was pared by 4 bases and J by 0 bases, with 7 bases of the junction left unmatched. The V gene's germline CDR1 is SGHRS and CDR2 YFSETQ. The CDR3 loop spans 17 amino acids. Written as DNA, the CDR3 is TGCGCCAGCAGCCGAAAGACAGGGACCTCTGGGGCCAACGTCCTGACTTTC. This gives the protein CASSRKTGTSGANVLTF. Complete variable domain (other parts from reference TRBV5-1 and TRBJ2-6): KAGVTQTPRYLIKTRGQQVTLSCSPISGHRSVSWYQQTPGQGLQFLFEYFSETQRNKGNFPGRFSGRQFSNSRSEMNVSTLELGDSALYLCASSRKTGTSGANVLTFGAGSRLTVL.

V is TRBV29-1 and J is TRBJ2-1; D gene uncertain. The CDR3 covers 12 residues. V was trimmed by 4 bases and J by 5 bases, leaving 9 bases between them. The germline gives CDR1 SQVTM, CDR2 ANQGSEA. CDR3 sequence: CSVGPADNEQFF. The CDR3, as DNA: TGCAGCGTTGGGCCAGCAGACAATGAGCAGTTCTTC.

The rearrangement links TRBV4-3 to TRBJ2-7, with TRBD2 matching 9 bases. J was trimmed by 3 bases and V by 0 bases; bases with no gene match: 6. The length of the CDR3 is 16 residues. The germline gives CDR1 LGHNA, CDR2 YSLEER. The CDR3 DNA sequence: TGCGCCAGCAGCCAAGATTCAGCGGGGGGCCACTACGAGCAGTACTTC. This translates into CASSQDSAGGHYEQYF.

The chain employs TRBV11-1 and TRBJ2-3; 10 positions match TRBD2. The CDR3 sequence is 16 residues long. Germline V CDR1 and CDR2: SGHAT, FQDESV (reference sequence). J lost 4 bases, V lost 6 bases, and 10 bases had no gene match. The CDR3 region is CASRSGTSVGSDTQYF. CDR3 DNA: TGTGCCAGCAGGTCCGGGACTAGCGTCGGTTCAGATACGCAGTATTTT.

The chain employs TRBV9 and TRBJ2-3, with D possibly matching TRBD1 (6 bases). This CDR3 is 14 amino acids long. Germline values: CDR1 SGDLS, CDR2 YYNGEE. Between the trimmed V and J ends, which lost 3 bases and 2 bases, there was a span of 10 bases. This chain's CDR3 is CASSDRDPTDTQYF. The CDR3 DNA sequence: TGTGCCAGCAGCGACAGGGACCCCACAGATACGCAGTATTTT.

This chain connects TRBV7-9 to TRBJ2-7; D ambiguous. The CDR3 length is 12 residues. V was clipped by 5 bases and J by 7 bases, with 12 bases between them. From germline, CDR1 is SEHNR and CDR2 FQNEAQ (reference sequence). The CDR3 region is CASSPDDLEQYF. The CDR3 region has the DNA TGTGCCAGCAGCCCGGACGACCTGGAGCAGTACTTC.

The CDR3 sequence: CASSVEWGSYNEQFF. CDR3 DNA: TGTGCCAGCAGCGTAGAATGGGGGAGTTACAATGAGCAGTTCTTC. The J gene is TRBJ2-1, the V gene TRBV9; the D call may be TRBD1 or TRBD2 (5 bases each). The ends were cut back, 0 bases at V and 4 bases at J, with 11 bases in the middle. Looked up from germline, CDR1 is SGDLS and CDR2 is YYNGEE. The CDR3 runs to 15 residues.

This chain uses TRBV7-2 with TRBJ2-7, with 7 bases matching TRBD2. V trimming: 4 bases; J trimming: 4 bases; junction bases outside the gene matches: 10. CDR3 length: 15 amino acids. Germline V gene sequence: CDR1 SGHTA, CDR2 FQGNSA. The CDR3 sequence: CASSYLGGGVYEQYF. In DNA form, the CDR3 reads TGTGCCAGCAGCTACCTAGGCGGGGGAGTTTACGAGCAGTACTTC.

This chain uses TRBV19 with TRBJ2-5; TRBD2 agrees at 8 bases. Germline assignment: CDR1 LNHDA and CDR2 SQIVND (reference sequence). J gave up 3 bases and V 5 bases, and 11 bases lay outside the gene matches. The CDR3 totals 16 residues. CDR3 sequence (DNA): TGTGCCAGTAGTTCCCCCCGCGGGAGGATAGAAGAGACCCAGTACTTC. It yields the protein CASSSPRGRIEETQYF.

V gene TRBV18 combines with J gene TRBJ2-3, with D perhaps assigned TRBD1 or TRBD2 (5 bases each). The CDR3 has 14 residues. Trimming cost V 6 bases and J 2 bases, with 12 bases left between them. Germline CDR1 and CDR2: KGHSH and LQKENI. DNA of the CDR3: TGTGCCAGCTCTCAGGGACGTTCCACAGATACGCAGTATTTT. It is translated as CASSQGRSTDTQYF.

This sequence joins TRBV6-6 and TRBJ2-7, with 10 bases aligning to TRBD2. Looked up from germline, CDR1 is MNHNY and CDR2 is SVGAGI (reference sequence). V lost 7 bases and J lost 5; bases outside the gene matches: 14. This CDR3 spans 16 amino acids. CDR3: CASTLWASGSVHEQYF. Written as DNA, the CDR3 is TGTGCCAGCACCCTCTGGGCTAGCGGGAGTGTTCACGAGCAGTACTTC.